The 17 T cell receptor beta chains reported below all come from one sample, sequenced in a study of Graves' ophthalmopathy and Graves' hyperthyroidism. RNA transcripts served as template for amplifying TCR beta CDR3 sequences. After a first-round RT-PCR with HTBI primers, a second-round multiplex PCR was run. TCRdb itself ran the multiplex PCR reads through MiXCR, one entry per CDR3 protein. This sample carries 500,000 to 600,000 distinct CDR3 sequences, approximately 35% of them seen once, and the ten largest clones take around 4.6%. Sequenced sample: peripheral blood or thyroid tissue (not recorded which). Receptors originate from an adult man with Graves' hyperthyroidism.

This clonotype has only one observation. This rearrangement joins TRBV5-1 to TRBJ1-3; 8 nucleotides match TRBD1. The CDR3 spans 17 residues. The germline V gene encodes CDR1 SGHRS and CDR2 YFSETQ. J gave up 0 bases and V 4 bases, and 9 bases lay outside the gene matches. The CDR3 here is CASSAGQGSLSGNTIYF. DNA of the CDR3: TGCGCCAGCAGCGCCGGACAGGGTAGCCTCTCTGGAAACACCATATATTTT.

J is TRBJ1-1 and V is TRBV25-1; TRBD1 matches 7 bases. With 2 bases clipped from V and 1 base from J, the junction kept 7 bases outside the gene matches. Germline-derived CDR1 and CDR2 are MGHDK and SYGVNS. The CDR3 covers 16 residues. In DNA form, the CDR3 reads TGTGCCAGCAGTGAACCAGGGGGGCAGTGGAACACTGAAGCTTTCTTT. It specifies CASSEPGGQWNTEAFF.

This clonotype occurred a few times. The DNA of the CDR3 is TGTGCCAGCAGTTCAAACGGGGCTCCGCTGCTAGATGGCTACACCTTC. Protein: CASSSNGAPLLDGYTF. The J gene is TRBJ1-2, the V gene TRBV6-6; tentatively, D is TRBD1 (5 bases). V dropped 4 bases and J dropped 6 bases, with 21 bases sitting between them. The CDR3 contains 16 residues. The germline V gene encodes CDR1 MNHNY and CDR2 SVGAGI (reference sequence).

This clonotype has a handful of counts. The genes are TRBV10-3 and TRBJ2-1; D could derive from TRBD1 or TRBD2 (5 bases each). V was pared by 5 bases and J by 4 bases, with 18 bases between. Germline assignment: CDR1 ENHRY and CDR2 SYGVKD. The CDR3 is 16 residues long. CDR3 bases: TGTGCCATCAGTTTGGGGGAGAGAGGGATATACAATGAGCAGTTCTTC. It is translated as CAISLGERGIYNEQFF.

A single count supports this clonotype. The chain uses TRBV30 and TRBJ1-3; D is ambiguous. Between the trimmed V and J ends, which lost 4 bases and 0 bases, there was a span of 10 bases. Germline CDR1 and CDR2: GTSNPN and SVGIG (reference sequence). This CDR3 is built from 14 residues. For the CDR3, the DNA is TGTGCCTGGACGCAATGGGGCTCTGGAAACACCATATATTTT. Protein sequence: CAWTQWGSGNTIYF.

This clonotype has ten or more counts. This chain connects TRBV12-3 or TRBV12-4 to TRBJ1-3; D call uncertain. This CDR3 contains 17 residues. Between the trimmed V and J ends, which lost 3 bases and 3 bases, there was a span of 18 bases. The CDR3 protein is CASSFPVNPRFGNTIYF. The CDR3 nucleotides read TGTGCCAGCAGTTTTCCGGTTAACCCCCGATTTGGAAACACCATATATTTT.

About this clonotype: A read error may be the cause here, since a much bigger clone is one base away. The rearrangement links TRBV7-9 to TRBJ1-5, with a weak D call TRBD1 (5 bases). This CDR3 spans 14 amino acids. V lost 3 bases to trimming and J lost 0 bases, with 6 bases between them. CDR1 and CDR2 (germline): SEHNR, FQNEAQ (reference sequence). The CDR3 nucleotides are TGTGCCAGCAGCTTCGGGACTAGCAATCAGCCCCAGCATTTT. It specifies CASSFGTSNQPQHF.

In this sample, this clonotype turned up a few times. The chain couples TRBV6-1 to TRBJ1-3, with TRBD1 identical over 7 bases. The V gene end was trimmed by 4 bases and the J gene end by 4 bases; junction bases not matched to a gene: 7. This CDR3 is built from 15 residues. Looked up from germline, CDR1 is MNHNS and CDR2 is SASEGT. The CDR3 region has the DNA TGTGCCAGCAGTGGCCGGACAGGTGTGGGAAACACCATATATTTT. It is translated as CASSGRTGVGNTIYF.

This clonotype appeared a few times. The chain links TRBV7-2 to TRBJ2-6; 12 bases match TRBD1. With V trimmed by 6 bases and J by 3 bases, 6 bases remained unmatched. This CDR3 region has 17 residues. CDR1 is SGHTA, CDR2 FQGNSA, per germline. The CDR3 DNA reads TGTGCCAGCAGATGGGACAGGGGGCTCAATGGGGCCAACGTCCTGACTTTC. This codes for CASRWDRGLNGANVLTF. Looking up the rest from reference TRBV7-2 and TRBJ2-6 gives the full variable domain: GAGVSQSPSNKVTEKGKDVELRCDPISGHTALYWYRQSLGQGLEFLIYFQGNSAPDKSGLPSDRFSAERTGGSVSTLTIQRTQQEDSAVYLCASRWDRGLNGANVLTFGAGSRLTVL.

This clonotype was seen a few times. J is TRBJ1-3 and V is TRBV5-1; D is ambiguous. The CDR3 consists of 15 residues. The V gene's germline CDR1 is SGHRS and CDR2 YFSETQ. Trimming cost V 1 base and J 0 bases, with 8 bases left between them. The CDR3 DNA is TGCGCCAGCAGCTTGACCCAAAACTCTGGAAACACCATATATTTT. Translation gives CASSLTQNSGNTIYF.

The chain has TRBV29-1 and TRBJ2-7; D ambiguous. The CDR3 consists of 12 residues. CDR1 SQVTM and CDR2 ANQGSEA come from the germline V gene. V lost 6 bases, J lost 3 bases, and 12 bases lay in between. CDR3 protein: CSVAPNSYEQYF. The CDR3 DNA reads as TGCAGCGTAGCGCCGAACAGCTACGAGCAGTACTTC.

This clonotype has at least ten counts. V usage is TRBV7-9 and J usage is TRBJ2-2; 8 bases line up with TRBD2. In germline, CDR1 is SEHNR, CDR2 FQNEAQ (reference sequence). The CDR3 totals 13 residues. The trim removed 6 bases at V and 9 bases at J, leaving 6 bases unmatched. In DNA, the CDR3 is TGTGCCAGCAGTTTATTAGCGGGATGGGAGCTGTTTTTT. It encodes CASSLLAGWELFF.

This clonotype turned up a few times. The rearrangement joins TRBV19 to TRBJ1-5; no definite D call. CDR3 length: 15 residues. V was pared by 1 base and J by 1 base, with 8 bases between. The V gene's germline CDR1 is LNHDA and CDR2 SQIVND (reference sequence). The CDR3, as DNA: TGTGCCAGTAGTATAGGGGGTCGAAGCAATCAGCCCCAGCATTTT. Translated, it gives CASSIGGRSNQPQHF.

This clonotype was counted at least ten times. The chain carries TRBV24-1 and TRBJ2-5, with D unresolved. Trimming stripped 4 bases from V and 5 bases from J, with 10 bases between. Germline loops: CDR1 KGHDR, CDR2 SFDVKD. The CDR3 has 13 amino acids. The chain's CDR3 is CATSDAFEETQYF. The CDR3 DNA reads TGTGCCACCAGTGACGCCTTCGAGGAGACCCAGTACTTC.

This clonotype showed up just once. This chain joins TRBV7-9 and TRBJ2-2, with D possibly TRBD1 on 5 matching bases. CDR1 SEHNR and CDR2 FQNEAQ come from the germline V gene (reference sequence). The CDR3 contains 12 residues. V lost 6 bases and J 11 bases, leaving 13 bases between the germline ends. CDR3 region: CASRQGPGELFF. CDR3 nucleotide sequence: TGTGCCAGCAGGCAGGGTCCGGGCGAGCTGTTTTTT.

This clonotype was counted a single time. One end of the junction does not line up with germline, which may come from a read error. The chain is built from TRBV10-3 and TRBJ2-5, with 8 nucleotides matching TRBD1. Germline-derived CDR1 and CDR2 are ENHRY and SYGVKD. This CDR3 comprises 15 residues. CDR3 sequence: CATSVRDRQQETQYF. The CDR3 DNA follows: TGTGCCACCAGTGTCCGGGACAGGCAGCAAGAGACCCAGTACTTC.

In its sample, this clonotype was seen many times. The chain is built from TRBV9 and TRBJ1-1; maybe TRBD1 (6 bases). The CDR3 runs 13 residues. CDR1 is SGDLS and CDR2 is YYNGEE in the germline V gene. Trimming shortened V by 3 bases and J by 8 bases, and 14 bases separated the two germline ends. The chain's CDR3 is CASSATGAEEAFF. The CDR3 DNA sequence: TGTGCCAGCAGCGCTACGGGGGCAGAAGAAGCTTTCTTT.